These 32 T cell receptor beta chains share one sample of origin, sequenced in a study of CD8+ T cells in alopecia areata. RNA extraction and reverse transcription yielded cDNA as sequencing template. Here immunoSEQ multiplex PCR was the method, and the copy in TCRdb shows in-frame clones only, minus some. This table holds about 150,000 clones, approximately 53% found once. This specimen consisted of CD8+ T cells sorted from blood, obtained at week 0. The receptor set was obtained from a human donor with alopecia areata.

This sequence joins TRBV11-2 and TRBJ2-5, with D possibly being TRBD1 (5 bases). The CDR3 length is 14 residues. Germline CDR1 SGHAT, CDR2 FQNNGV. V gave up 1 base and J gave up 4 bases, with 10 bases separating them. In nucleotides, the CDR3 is TGTGCCAGCAGCTTAGTCCAGGGTGGAGAGACCCAGTACTTC. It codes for CASSLVQGGETQYF. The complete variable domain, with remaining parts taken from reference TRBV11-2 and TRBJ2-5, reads EAGVAQSPRYKIIEKRQSVAFWCNPISGHATLYWYQQILGQGPKLLIQFQNNGVVDDSQLPKDRFSAERLKGVDSTLKIQPAKLEDSAVYLCASSLVQGGETQYFGPGTRLLVL.

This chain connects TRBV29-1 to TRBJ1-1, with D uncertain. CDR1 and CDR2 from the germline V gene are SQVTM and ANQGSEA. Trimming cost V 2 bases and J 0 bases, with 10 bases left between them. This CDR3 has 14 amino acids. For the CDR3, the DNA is TGCAGCGTTGAATCCGGCGCTTTGAACACTGAAGCTTTCTTT. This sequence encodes CSVESGALNTEAFF.

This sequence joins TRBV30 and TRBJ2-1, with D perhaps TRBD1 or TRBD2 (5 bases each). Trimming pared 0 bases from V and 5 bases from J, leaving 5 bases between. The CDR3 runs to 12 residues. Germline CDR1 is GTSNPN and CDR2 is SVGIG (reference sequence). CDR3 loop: CAWSVGDNEQFF. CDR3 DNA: TGTGCCTGGAGTGTGGGGGACAATGAGCAGTTCTTC.

CDR3 region: CASSLAGWDSYEQYF. For the CDR3, the DNA is TGTGCCAGCAGCTTAGCTGGTTGGGACTCCTACGAGCAGTACTTC. The V and J genes are TRBV13 and TRBJ2-7, with D hard to call. Trimming shortened V by 1 base and J by 0 bases, and 10 bases separated the two germline ends. Germline V gene lookup returns CDR1 PRHDT and CDR2 FYEKMQ (reference sequence). This CDR3 has 15 amino acids.

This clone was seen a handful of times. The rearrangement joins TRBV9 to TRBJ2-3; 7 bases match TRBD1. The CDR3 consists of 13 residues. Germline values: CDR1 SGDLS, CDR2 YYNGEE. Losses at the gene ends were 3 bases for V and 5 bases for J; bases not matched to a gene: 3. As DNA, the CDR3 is TGTGCCAGCAGCGGAAACAGGGGAGATACGCAGTATTTT. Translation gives CASSGNRGDTQYF.

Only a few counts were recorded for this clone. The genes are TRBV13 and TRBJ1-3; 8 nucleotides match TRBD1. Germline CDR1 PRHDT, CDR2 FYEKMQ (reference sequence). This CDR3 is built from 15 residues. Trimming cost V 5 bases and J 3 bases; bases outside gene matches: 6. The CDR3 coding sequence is TGTGCCAGCAGCACGACAGGGGAAGGTGGAAACACCATATATTTT. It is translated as CASSTTGEGGNTIYF. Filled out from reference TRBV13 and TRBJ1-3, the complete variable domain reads AAGVIQSPRHLIKEKRETATLKCYPIPRHDTVYWYQQGPGQDPQFLISFYEKMQSDKGSIPDRFSAQQFSDYHSELNMSSLELGDSALYFCASSTTGEGGNTIYFGEGSWLTVV.

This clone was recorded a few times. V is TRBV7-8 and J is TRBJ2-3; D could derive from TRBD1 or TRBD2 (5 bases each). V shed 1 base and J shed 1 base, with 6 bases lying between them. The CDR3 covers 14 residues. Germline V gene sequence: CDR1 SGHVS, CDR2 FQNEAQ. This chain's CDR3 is CASSLVGRTDTQYF. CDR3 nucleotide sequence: TGTGCCAGCAGCTTAGTGGGACGCACAGATACGCAGTATTTT.

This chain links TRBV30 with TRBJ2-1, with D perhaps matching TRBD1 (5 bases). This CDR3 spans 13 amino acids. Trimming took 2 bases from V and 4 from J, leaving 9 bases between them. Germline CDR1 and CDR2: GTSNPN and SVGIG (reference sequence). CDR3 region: CAWSTTEYNEQFF. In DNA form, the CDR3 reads TGTGCCTGGAGTACGACAGAGTACAATGAGCAGTTCTTC.

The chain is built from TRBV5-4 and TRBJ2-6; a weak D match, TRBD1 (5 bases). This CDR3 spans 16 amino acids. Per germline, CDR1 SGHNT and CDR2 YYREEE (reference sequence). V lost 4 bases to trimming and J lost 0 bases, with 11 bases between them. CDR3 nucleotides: TGTGCCAGCAGCCCATGGGGCAGCTCTGGGGCCAACGTCCTGACTTTC. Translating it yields CASSPWGSSGANVLTF. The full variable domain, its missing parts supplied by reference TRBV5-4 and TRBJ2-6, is ETGVTQSPTHLIKTRGQQVTLRCSSQSGHNTVSWYQQALGQGPQFIFQYYREEENGRGNFPPRFSGLQFPNYSSELNVNALELDDSALYLCASSPWGSSGANVLTFGAGSRLTVL.

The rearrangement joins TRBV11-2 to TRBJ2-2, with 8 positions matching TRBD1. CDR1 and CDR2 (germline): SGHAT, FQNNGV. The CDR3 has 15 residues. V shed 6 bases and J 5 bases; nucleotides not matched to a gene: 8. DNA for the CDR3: TGTGCCAGCAGATTCGGACAGGGTGATACCGGGGAGCTGTTTTTT. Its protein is CASRFGQGDTGELFF.

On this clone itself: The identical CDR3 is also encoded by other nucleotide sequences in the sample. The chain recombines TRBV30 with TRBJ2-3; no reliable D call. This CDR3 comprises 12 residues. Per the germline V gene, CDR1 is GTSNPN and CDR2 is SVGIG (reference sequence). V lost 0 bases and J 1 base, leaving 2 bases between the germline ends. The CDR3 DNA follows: TGTGCCTGGAGTGTGGGCACAGATACGCAGTATTTT. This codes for CAWSVGTDTQYF.

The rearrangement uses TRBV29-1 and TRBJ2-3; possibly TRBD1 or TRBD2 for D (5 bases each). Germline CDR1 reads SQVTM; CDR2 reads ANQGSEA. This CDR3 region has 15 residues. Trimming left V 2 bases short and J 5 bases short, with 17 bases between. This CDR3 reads CSVETLHGAGDTQYF. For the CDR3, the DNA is TGCAGCGTTGAAACATTACACGGGGCCGGAGATACGCAGTATTTT.

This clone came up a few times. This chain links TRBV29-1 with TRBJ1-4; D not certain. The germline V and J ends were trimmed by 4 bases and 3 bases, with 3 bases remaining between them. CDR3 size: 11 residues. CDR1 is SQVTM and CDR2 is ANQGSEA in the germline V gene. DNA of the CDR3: TGCAGCGTTGCGGCTAATGAAAAACTGTTTTTT. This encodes CSVAANEKLFF.

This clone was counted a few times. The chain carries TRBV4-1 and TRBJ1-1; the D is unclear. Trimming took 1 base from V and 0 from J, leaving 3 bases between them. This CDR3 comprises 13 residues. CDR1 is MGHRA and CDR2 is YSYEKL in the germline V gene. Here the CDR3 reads CASSQVLNTEAFF. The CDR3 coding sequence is TGCGCCAGCAGCCAAGTCTTGAACACTGAAGCTTTCTTT.

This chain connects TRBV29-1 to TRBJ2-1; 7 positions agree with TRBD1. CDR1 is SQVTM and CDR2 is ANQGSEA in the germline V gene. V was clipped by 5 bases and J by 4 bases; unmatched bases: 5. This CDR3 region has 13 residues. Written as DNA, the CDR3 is TGCAGCGTTACAGGGACAGTTTACAATGAGCAGTTCTTC. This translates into CSVTGTVYNEQFF.

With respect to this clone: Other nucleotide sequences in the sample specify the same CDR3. The DNA for the CDR3 is TGTGCCAGCAGCTTGTCAGGGAATTCACCCCTCCACTTT. It specifies CASSLSGNSPLHF. The rearrangement joins TRBV5-6 to TRBJ1-6; possible D gene TRBD1, 5 bases. Trimming removed 1 base from V and 7 bases from J, with 6 bases in between. Per germline, CDR1 SGHDT and CDR2 YYEEEE. The CDR3 length is 13 residues.

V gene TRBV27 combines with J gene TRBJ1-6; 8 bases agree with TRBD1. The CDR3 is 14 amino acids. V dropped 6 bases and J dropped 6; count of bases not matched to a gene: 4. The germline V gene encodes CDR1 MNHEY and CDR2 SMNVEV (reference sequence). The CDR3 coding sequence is TGTGCCAGCAGAGCGGGACAGGTTAATTCACCCCTCCACTTT. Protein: CASRAGQVNSPLHF.

The CDR3 sequence is CSARQDGYTF. In DNA, the CDR3 is TGCAGTGCTAGACAGGATGGCTACACCTTC. The chain links TRBV20-1 to TRBJ1-2; unclear D gene. Trimming left V 2 bases short and J 6 bases short, with 4 bases between. The CDR3 has 10 amino acids. Germline V CDR1 and CDR2: DFQATT, SNEGSKA (reference sequence).

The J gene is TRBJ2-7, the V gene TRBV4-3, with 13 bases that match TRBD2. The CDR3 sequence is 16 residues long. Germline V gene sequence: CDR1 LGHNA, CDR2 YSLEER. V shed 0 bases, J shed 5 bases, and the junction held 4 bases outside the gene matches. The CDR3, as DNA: TGCGCCAGCAGCCAAGATACTAGCGGGGGGGCCCACGAGCAGTACTTC. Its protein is CASSQDTSGGAHEQYF.

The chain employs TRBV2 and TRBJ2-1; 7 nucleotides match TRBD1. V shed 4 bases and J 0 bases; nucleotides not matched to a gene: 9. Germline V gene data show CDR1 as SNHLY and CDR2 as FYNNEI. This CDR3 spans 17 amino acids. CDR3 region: CASSGPGQPSSYNEQFF. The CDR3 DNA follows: TGTGCCAGCAGTGGACCGGGACAGCCCAGCTCCTACAATGAGCAGTTCTTC.

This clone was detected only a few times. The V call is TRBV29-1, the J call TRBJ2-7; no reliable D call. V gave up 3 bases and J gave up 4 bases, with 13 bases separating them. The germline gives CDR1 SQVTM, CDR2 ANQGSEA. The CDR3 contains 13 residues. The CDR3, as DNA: TGCAGCGTTGAGAAGGATTCTCGTTACGAGCAGTACTTC. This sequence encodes CSVEKDSRYEQYF.

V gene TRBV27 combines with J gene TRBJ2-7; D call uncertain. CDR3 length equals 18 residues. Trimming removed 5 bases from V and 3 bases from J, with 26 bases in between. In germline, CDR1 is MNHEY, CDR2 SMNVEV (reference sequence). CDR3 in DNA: TGTGCCAGCAGTCCGAATCCCGTAGGGAAGGACCTACACTACGAGCAGTACTTC. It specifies CASSPNPVGKDLHYEQYF.

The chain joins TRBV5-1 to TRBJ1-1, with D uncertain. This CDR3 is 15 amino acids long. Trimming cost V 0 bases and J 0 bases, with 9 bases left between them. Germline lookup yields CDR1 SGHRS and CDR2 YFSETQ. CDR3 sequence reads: CASSLVAGMNTEAFF. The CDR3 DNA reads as TGCGCCAGCAGCTTGGTTGCAGGAATGAACACTGAAGCTTTCTTT.

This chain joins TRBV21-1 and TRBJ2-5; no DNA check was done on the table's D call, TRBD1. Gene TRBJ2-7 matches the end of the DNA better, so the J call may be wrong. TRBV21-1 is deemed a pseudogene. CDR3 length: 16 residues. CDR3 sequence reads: CASSKGHPGLSYEQYF. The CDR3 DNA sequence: TGTGCCAGCAGCAAAGGGCACCCAGGCCTCTCCTACGAGCAGTACTTC.

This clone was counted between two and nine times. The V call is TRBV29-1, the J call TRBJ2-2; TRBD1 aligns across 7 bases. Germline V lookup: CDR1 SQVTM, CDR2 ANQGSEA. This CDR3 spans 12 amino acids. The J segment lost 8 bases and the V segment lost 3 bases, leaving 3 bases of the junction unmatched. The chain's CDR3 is CSVENRGGELFF. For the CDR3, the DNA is TGCAGCGTTGAGAACAGGGGTGGGGAGCTGTTTTTT.

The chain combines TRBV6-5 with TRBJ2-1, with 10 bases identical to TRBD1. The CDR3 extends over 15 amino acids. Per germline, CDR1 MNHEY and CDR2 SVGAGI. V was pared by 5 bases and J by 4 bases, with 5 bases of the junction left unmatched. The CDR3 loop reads CASSTRDRGYNEQFF. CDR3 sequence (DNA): TGTGCCAGCAGTACCCGGGACAGGGGATACAATGAGCAGTTCTTC.

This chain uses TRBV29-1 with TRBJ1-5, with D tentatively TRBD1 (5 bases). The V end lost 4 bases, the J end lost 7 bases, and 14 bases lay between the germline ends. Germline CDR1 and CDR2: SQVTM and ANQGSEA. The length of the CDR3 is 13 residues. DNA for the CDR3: TGCAGCGTTGCGACGGGGCTTAGGCAGCCCCAGCATTTT. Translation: CSVATGLRQPQHF.

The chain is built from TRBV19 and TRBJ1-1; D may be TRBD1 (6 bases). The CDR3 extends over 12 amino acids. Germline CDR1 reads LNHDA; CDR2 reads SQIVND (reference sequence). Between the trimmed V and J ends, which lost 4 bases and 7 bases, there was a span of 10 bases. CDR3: CASSKQGNEAFF. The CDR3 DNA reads TGTGCCAGTAGTAAACAGGGAAATGAAGCTTTCTTT.

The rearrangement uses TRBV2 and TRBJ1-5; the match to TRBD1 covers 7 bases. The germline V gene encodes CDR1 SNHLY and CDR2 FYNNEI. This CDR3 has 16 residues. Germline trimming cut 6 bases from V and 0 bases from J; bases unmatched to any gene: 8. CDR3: CASRPGTAYSNQPQHF. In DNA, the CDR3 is TGTGCCAGCAGGCCCGGGACAGCCTATAGCAATCAGCCCCAGCATTTT.

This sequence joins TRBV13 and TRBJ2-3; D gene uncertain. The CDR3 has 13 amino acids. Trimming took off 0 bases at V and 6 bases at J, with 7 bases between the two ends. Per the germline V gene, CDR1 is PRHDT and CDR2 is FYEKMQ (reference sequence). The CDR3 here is CASSLGVGDTQYF. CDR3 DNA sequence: TGTGCCAGCAGCTTAGGCGTAGGGGATACGCAGTATTTT.

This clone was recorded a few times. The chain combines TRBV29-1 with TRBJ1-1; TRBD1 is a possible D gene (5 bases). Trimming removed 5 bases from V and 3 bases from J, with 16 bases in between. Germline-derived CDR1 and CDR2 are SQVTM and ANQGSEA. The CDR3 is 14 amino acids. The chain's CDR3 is CSVRGVRGDTEAFF. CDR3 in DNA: TGCAGCGTTCGCGGGGTTAGGGGCGACACTGAAGCTTTCTTT.

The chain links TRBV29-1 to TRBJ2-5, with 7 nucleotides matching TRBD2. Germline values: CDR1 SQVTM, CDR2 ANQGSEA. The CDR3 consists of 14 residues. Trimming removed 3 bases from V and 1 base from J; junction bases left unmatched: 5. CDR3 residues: CSVDLRTSQETQYF. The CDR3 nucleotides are TGCAGCGTTGACCTCAGGACTAGCCAAGAGACCCAGTACTTC.